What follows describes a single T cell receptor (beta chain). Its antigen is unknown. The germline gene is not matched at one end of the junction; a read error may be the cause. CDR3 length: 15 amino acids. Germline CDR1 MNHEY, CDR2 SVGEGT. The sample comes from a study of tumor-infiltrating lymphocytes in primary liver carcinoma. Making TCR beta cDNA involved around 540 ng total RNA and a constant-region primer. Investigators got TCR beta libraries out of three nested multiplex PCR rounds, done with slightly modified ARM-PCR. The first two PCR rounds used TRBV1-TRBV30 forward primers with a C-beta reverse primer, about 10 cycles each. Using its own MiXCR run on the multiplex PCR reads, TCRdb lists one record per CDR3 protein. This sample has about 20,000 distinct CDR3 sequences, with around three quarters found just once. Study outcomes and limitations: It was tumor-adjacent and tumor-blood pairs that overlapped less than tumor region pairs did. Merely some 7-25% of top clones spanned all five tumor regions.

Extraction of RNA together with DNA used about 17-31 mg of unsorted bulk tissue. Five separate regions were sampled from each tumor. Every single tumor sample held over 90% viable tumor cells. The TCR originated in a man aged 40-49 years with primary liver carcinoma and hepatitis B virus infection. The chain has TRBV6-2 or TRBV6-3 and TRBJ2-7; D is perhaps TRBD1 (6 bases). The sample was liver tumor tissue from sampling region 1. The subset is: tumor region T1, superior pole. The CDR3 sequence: CAGSYHLDRTYEQYF. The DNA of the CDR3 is TGTGCCGGCAGTTACCATCTAGACAGGACATACGAGCAATACTTC.